This T cell receptor beta chain was recovered during a study of shared clonotypes between healthy human individuals. Turning to the study itself: CD4 naive and memory got three plates each, CD8 naive two, CD8 memory one. Whole-study results and caveats: For naive CD4 cells, roughly 5.5% of clonotypes were shared across a handful of donors.

Trimming removed 1 base at V and 5 bases at J, with 11 bases between. Germline V gives CDR1 SGHRS, CDR2 YFSETQ. This CDR3 contains 14 residues. About this clone: What it recognizes is unknown.

Only in-frame clones appear in the TCRdb table, and some are missing; sequencing was by immunoSEQ multiplex PCR. The sample carries about 2,500,000 clones, around 94% recorded once. The specimen sequenced was naive CD4+ T cells sorted from blood. Specified subset: CD45RA+ positively selected. The receptor's source is a man aged 18 to 29 in good health. The chain links TRBV5-1 to TRBJ2-3, with D possibly being TRBD2 (7 bases). Here the CDR3 DNA reads TGCGCCAGCAGCTTGAAGGGAGGGGGAGATACGCAGTATTTT. Its protein is CASSLKGGGDTQYF.